Listed below are T cell receptor beta chains from one sample, sequenced in a study of technical replicates of blood from several donors. The data were produced by immunoSEQ multiplex PCR, yet TCRdb's version contains in-frame clones alone and is incomplete. The sample lists about 100,000 clones; around 95% were seen once. Specimen: T cells isolated from PBMCs. The receptors come from a human donor in good health. The CDR3 runs from the conserved cysteine through the conserved F or W. The D gene is left open where the match is weak. Part of the rows lack a size; the others show once, few, many or a class for expanded clones.

d_gene	j_gene	v_gene	abundance	CDR3nt	CDR3aa
.	TRBJ2-7	TRBV27	.	TGTGCCAGCAGTTTATCGTTCCCCCTGGAGCAGTACTTC	CASSLSFPLEQYF
.	TRBJ1-5	TRBV19	.	TGTGCCAGTAGTTGGGGGGAAGGGGATCAGCCCCAGCATTTT	CASSWGEGDQPQHF
.	TRBJ2-7	TRBV7-2	.	TGTGCCAGCAGCCCGACAGCATACTACGAGCAGTACTTC	CASSPTAYYEQYF
TRBD1	TRBJ2-2	TRBV5-6	.	TGTGCCAGCAGCCGTGGGACAGGGCTCGGGGAGCTGTTTTTT	CASSRGTGLGELFF
TRBD2	TRBJ2-3	TRBV4-2	.	TGTGCCAGCAGCCTCCTGGATGAGGGGAGGGGAACAGATACGCAGTATTTT	CASSLLDEGRGTDTQYF
.	TRBJ1-2	TRBV30	.	TGTGCCTGGAGGTTCACAGGGATGAGGAATGGCTACACCTTC	CAWRFTGMRNGYTF
TRBD1	TRBJ2-3	TRBV7-9	.	TGTGCCAGCAGCCTCGGGACAGGGGGCTCCGCGGCCACAGATACGCAGTATTTT	CASSLGTGGSAATDTQYF
TRBD1	TRBJ2-1	TRBV6-1	.	TGTGCCAGCAGTGAAGCACCGGACAGGGGGCTTGCATCCTACAATGAGCAGTTCTTC	CASSEAPDRGLASYNEQFF
.	TRBJ2-1	TRBV27	.	TGTGCCAGCAGTTTATTCGGGGGGTGGGACATTAGCTCCTACAATGAGCAGTTCTTC	CASSLFGGWDISSYNEQFF
.	TRBJ2-2	TRBV27	.	TGTGCCAGCAGTGTTAGCGGACCGAACACCGGGGAGCTGTTTTTT	CASSVSGPNTGELFF
TRBD2	TRBJ2-7	TRBV6-6	.	TGTGCCAGCAGTATAGCGGGAAACAACGAGCAGTACTTC	CASSIAGNNEQYF
TRBD2	TRBJ2-7	TRBV27	.	TGTGCCAGCAGTTTCTTTACGACTAGCGGGAGCTCCTACGAGCAGTACTTC	CASSFFTTSGSSYEQYF
TRBD2	TRBJ2-2	TRBV10-3	.	TGTGCCATCGGGTTCGGACTAGGGAACACCGGGGAGCTGTTTTTT	CAIGFGLGNTGELFF
TRBD1	TRBJ1-4	TRBV29-1	.	TGCAGCGTTGACGCAGGGGGAGGCTCTCCCGGAGAAAAACTGTTTTTT	CSVDAGGGSPGEKLFF
TRBD1	TRBJ1-4	TRBV14	.	TGTGCCAGCAGCCGAGGGACAGGAAATGAAAAACTGTTTTTT	CASSRGTGNEKLFF
TRBD1	TRBJ1-4	TRBV5-6	.	TGTGCCAGCAGCTCTTGGACAGGGGGAGGCGAAAAACTGTTTTTT	CASSSWTGGGEKLFF
TRBD1	TRBJ2-7	TRBV13	.	TGTGCCAGCAGATTTACAGGGGGCCACGAGCAGTACTTC	CASRFTGGHEQYF
.	TRBJ2-7	TRBV4-1	.	TGCGCCAGCAGCCAAGATCTGGGGGAGGCAGTCTACGAGCAGTACTTC	CASSQDLGEAVYEQYF
TRBD1	TRBJ1-1	TRBV19	once	TGTGCCAGTAGTGTACAGGGGGCTCCGAACACTGAAGCTTTCTTT	CASSVQGAPNTEAFF
TRBD2	TRBJ2-1	TRBV14	.	TGTGCCAGCAGCCCTATAGCGGGAGAATTGAAGAATGAGCAGTTCTTC	CASSPIAGELKNEQFF
TRBD2	TRBJ2-5	TRBV29-1	.	TGCAGCGGCCACTCGGGGGGTAGAGAGACCCAGTACTTC	CSGHSGGRETQYF
.	TRBJ2-7	TRBV11-2	.	TGTGCCAGCAGCCCCACAGGGATCCGGGAGCAGTACTTC	CASSPTGIREQYF
TRBD2	TRBJ2-2	TRBV4-3	.	TGCGCCAGCAGCCAAGATATACTAGCGGGTTATCGCACCGGGGAGCTGTTTTTT	CASSQDILAGYRTGELFF
TRBD1	TRBJ2-1	TRBV19	.	TGTGCCAGTAGTATAGAGGACAGGGGGTACAATGAGCAGTTCTTC	CASSIEDRGYNEQFF
TRBD1	TRBJ1-1	TRBV2	.	TGTGCCAGCAGTGAACAGGGGGAGACTGAAGCTTTCTTT	CASSEQGETEAFF
TRBD1	TRBJ1-1	TRBV6-5	.	TGTGCCAGCAGTTCCGGGACAGGGGGCCACACTGAAGCTTTCTTT	CASSSGTGGHTEAFF
TRBD2	TRBJ2-1	TRBV18	once	TGTGCCAGCTCACCACCGGGGACTAGCGGGCGGAATGAGCAGTTCTTC	CASSPPGTSGRNEQFF
.	TRBJ2-5	TRBV5-4	.	TGTGCCAGCAGCTTGGGGCAGCAAGAGACCCAGTACTTC	CASSLGQQETQYF
TRBD1	TRBJ2-7	TRBV18	.	TGTGCCAGCTCACCATGGAAGACAGGGGACGAGCAGTACTTC	CASSPWKTGDEQYF
.	TRBJ1-5	TRBV27	.	TGTGCCAGCAGTTTATTGAACGGGAACATGGGGCCCCAGCATTTT	CASSLLNGNMGPQHF
.	TRBJ2-7	TRBV19	.	TGTGCCAGCAAGCGAAATGACAGGTTATACTACGAGCAGTACTTC	CASKRNDRLYYEQYF
.	TRBJ2-1	TRBV25-1	few	TGTGCCAGCAGTGATTCAGGGTCCTACAATGAGCAGTTCTTC	CASSDSGSYNEQFF
TRBD1	TRBJ1-1	TRBV27	.	TGTGCCAGCAGGCCCGACAGGGGTGAAGCTTTCTTT	CASRPDRGEAFF
.	TRBJ2-2	TRBV28	.	TGTGCCAGCAGTCCCGGGACATCGAACACCGGGGAGCTGTTTTTT	CASSPGTSNTGELFF
TRBD2	TRBJ2-5	TRBV5-1	.	TGCGCCAGCAGCTTAGCGGGAGGGGTATTAGAGACCCAGTACTTC	CASSLAGGVLETQYF
.	TRBJ2-3	TRBV29-1	once	TGCAGCGTTGCAGTATCCCGGGGAGATACGCAGTATTTT	CSVAVSRGDTQYF
.	TRBJ2-3	TRBV4-2	.	TGTGCCAGCAGCCAAGATGATGCGGCAGATACGCAGTATTTT	CASSQDDAADTQYF
.	TRBJ2-7	TRBV6-5	.	TGTGCCAGCAGTTACTCGAGGAGTTGGTACGAGCAGTACTTC	CASSYSRSWYEQYF
.	TRBJ2-4	TRBV4-2	.	TGTGCCAGCAGCCAAGACGACATTCAGTACTTC	CASSQDDIQYF
TRBD2	TRBJ2-7	TRBV7-3	.	TGTGCCAGCAGCCCCAGTGGAGCGGGAGGGCTATACGAGCAGTACTTC	CASSPSGAGGLYEQYF
TRBD1	TRBJ1-4	TRBV27	once	TGTGCCAGCGGGGGGGACAGGGTCAATGAAAAACTGTTTTTT	CASGGDRVNEKLFF
TRBD2	TRBJ2-1	TRBV2	.	TGTGCCAGCAGTCCGGCGACGTGGAGCGGGAGGGGGGATGAGCAGTTCTTC	CASSPATWSGRGDEQFF
.	TRBJ1-2	TRBV30	.	TGTGCCTGGAGTCCCGGGACTCAGATTTACACCTTC	CAWSPGTQIYTF
TRBD2	TRBJ2-1	TRBV29-1	once	TGCAGCGTTGAAGATATAGCGGGAGGGCCGTGGGTCAACAATGAGCAGTTCTTC	CSVEDIAGGPWVNNEQFF
TRBD2	TRBJ2-3	TRBV10-3	once	TGTGCCATCAGCCTACTAGCGGGAGTATTAGATACGCAGTATTTT	CAISLLAGVLDTQYF
.	TRBJ2-1	TRBV29-1	.	TGCAGCCTCGGGGGCGGGAGATCCCATGAGCAGTTCTTC	CSLGGGRSHEQFF
.	TRBJ2-7	TRBV27	.	TGTGCCAGCAGCCCTCAGGGGATCTACGAGCAGTACTTC	CASSPQGIYEQYF
TRBD1	TRBJ2-7	TRBV27	.	TGTGCCAGCAGTTTAGCCCCCCCGGGACAGCTTTACGAGCAGTACTTC	CASSLAPPGQLYEQYF
TRBD1	TRBJ2-4	TRBV6-4	.	TGTGCCAGCAGTGAGGGGACAGGGGTCCTTCAAGGGTACATTCAGTACTTC	CASSEGTGVLQGYIQYF
TRBD1	TRBJ2-2	TRBV4-1	.	TGCGCCAGCAGCCGTGACAGGGTTTTGGCCGGGGAGCTGTTTTTT	CASSRDRVLAGELFF
.	TRBJ2-7	TRBV4-2	.	TGTGCCAGCAGCCAGTACATGACCTACGAGCAGTACTTC	CASSQYMTYEQYF
.	TRBJ2-7	TRBV4-3	.	TGCGCCAGCAGCCAAGACCCTACCTCCTACGAGCAGTACTTC	CASSQDPTSYEQYF
.	TRBJ1-2	TRBV5-1	.	TGCGCCAGCAGCTTGGTCCAGGGGATCAACTATGGCTACACCTTC	CASSLVQGINYGYTF
.	TRBJ2-1	TRBV7-2	.	TGTGCCAGCAGCTCGAACTCCAACTCCTATAATGAGCAGTTCTTC	CASSSNSNSYNEQFF
.	TRBJ2-3	TRBV7-2	.	TGTGCCAGCAGCTTTGTTGTGAGATTAAGGGGAGATACGCAGTATTTT	CASSFVVRLRGDTQYF